A single sample is the source of the 21 T cell receptor beta chains below, sequenced in a study of blood T cell repertoires in COVID-19. Data came from immunoSEQ multiplex PCR; TCRdb stores just in-frame clones and leaves some out. The table shows about 43,000 clones, with approximately 90% occurring only once. The sequenced sample was peripheral blood. The receptors here all came from a woman older than 75 with active COVID-19.

The chain couples TRBV5-1 to TRBJ2-3; 12 nucleotides align to TRBD2. There are 14 residues in the CDR3. The germline V gene has CDR1 SGHRS and CDR2 YFSETQ. After removal of 3 bases from V and 6 bases from J, the junction contained 2 bases not matched to a gene. The chain's CDR3 is CASSWGTSGDTQYF. DNA for the CDR3: TGCGCCAGCAGCTGGGGGACTAGCGGGGATACGCAGTATTTT.

The CDR3: CASSQDLGGGVFTDTQYF. In DNA form, the CDR3 reads TGTGCCAGCAGCCAAGATTTGGGCGGGGGAGTTTTCACAGATACGCAGTATTTT. The rearrangement uses TRBV14 and TRBJ2-3, with 7 bases identical to TRBD2. The germline gives CDR1 SGHDN, CDR2 FVKESK. Trimming took 0 bases from V and 2 from J; bases not matched to a gene: 11. The CDR3 contains 18 residues.

This CDR3 reads CASRSWTDQGEQYF. The CDR3, as DNA: TGCGCCAGCAGGTCTTGGACAGATCAGGGCGAGCAGTACTTC. The chain uses TRBV5-1 and TRBJ2-7; tentative D call: TRBD1 (6 bases). CDR1 is SGHRS, CDR2 YFSETQ, per germline. V was clipped by 5 bases and J by 6 bases, with 18 bases between them. The CDR3 is 14 amino acids.

J is TRBJ2-7 and V is TRBV5-6, with no clear D. V was shortened by 1 base and J by 0 bases, with 5 bases between the two germline ends. This CDR3 comprises 13 residues. Germline V gives CDR1 SGHDT, CDR2 YYEEEE. In DNA, the CDR3 is TGTGCCAGCAGCTTGTCAGTCTCCTACGAGCAGTACTTC. This encodes CASSLSVSYEQYF.

This sequence joins TRBV4-2 and TRBJ2-2; TRBD1 aligns across 7 bases. The CDR3 is made up of 17 amino acids. Germline-derived CDR1 and CDR2 are LGHNA and YNFKEQ. Trimming at V came to 0 bases and at J to 0 bases, leaving 4 bases not matched to a gene. CDR3 sequence: CASSQDRQGANTGELFF. In DNA, the CDR3 is TGTGCCAGCAGCCAAGATAGGCAGGGGGCGAACACCGGGGAGCTGTTTTTT.

The chain carries TRBV30 and TRBJ2-5; 7 nucleotides line up with TRBD1. This CDR3 is built from 15 residues. Germline-derived CDR1 and CDR2 are GTSNPN and SVGIG (reference sequence). V dropped 3 bases and J dropped 2; count of bases not matched to a gene: 9. The CDR3 DNA sequence: TGTGCCTGGAGGCAGACAGGGCTCGTACAAGAGACCCAGTACTTC. Its protein product is CAWRQTGLVQETQYF.

The V gene is TRBV7-8, the J gene TRBJ1-4, with 7 bases aligning to TRBD1. The germline V gene has CDR1 SGHVS and CDR2 FQNEAQ. This CDR3 has 17 residues. The ends lost 1 base at V and 4 bases at J; junction bases unmatched: 9. Here the CDR3 reads CASSLVGGTAINEKLFF. In nucleotides, the CDR3 is TGTGCCAGCAGCTTAGTCGGAGGGACAGCGATTAATGAAAAACTGTTTTTT.

The V call is TRBV14, the J call TRBJ2-5; perhaps TRBD1 as D (5 bases). The V end lost 1 base, the J end lost 5 bases, and 14 bases lay between the germline ends. Germline assignment: CDR1 SGHDN and CDR2 FVKESK. The CDR3 extends over 15 amino acids. The CDR3 protein is CASSQGYQGPETQYF. The DNA for the CDR3 is TGTGCCAGCAGCCAAGGTTATCAGGGTCCGGAGACCCAGTACTTC.

This clone is deemed medium-sized (0.01 to 0.1%). Compared with germline, one end of the junction differs, possibly owing to a read error. This rearrangement joins TRBV5-5 to TRBJ1-5; maybe TRBD1 (6 bases). Germline CDR1 is SGHKS and CDR2 is YYEKEE (reference sequence). CDR3 length: 17 residues. In DNA form, the CDR3 reads TGTGCCAGCAGTTTGGGGGACACCCCCTATAGCAATCAGCCCCAGCATTTT. Protein sequence: CASSLGDTPYSNQPQHF.

This sequence joins TRBV29-1 and TRBJ2-3, with D possibly being TRBD2 (6 bases). The CDR3 is made up of 13 amino acids. V lost 5 bases and J 0 bases, leaving 9 bases between the germline ends. CDR1 and CDR2 (germline): SQVTM, ANQGSEA. The CDR3 protein is CSVNGGSTDTQYF. The CDR3, as DNA: TGCAGCGTTAATGGGGGGAGCACAGATACGCAGTATTTT.

The genes are TRBV19 and TRBJ2-2; the match to TRBD1 covers 7 bases. The CDR3 contains 13 residues. CDR1 and CDR2 from the germline V gene are LNHDA and SQIVND (reference sequence). The V segment lost 4 bases and the J segment 6 bases; nucleotides outside the gene matches: 2. DNA for the CDR3: TGTGCCAGTAGTAACAGGGGTTCCGGGGAGCTGTTTTTT. This gives the protein CASSNRGSGELFF.

V usage is TRBV6-1 and J usage is TRBJ2-2, with TRBD1 matching over 9 bases. Losses at the gene ends were 3 bases for V and 5 bases for J; bases not matched to a gene: 4. The CDR3 length is 15 residues. In germline, CDR1 is MNHNS, CDR2 SASEGT. The chain's CDR3 is CASSETGGVTGELFF. DNA of the CDR3: TGTGCCAGCAGTGAGACAGGGGGTGTGACCGGGGAGCTGTTTTTT.

V gene TRBV15 combines with J gene TRBJ2-2, with 12 bases identical to TRBD2. Trimming cost V 0 bases and J 3 bases; bases outside gene matches: 5. The CDR3 runs to 18 residues. Germline-derived CDR1 and CDR2 are LNHNV and YYDKDF (reference sequence). CDR3 coding DNA: TGTGCCACCAGCAGAGAGACACTAGCGGGGGGTGACACCGGGGAGCTGTTTTTT. Translated: CATSRETLAGGDTGELFF.

The chain's CDR3 is CASRNDTGVGYTF. CDR3 nucleotides: TGTGCCAGCAGAAATGACACAGGGGTGGGCTACACCTTC. V gene TRBV28 combines with J gene TRBJ1-2, with 7 bases matching TRBD1. The CDR3 contains 13 residues. Germline V gene sequence: CDR1 MDHEN, CDR2 SYDVKM. Unmatched junction bases numbered 9, after V lost 6 bases and J lost 8 bases.

J is TRBJ1-6 and V is TRBV24-1; 8 bases line up with TRBD1. With 5 bases clipped from V and 7 bases from J, the junction kept 3 bases outside the gene matches. Germline loops: CDR1 KGHDR, CDR2 SFDVKD. CDR3 length: 14 residues. The CDR3 loop reads CATSGQGRNSPLHF. The DNA of the CDR3 is TGTGCCACCAGTGGACAGGGGAGAAATTCACCCCTCCACTTT.

V usage is TRBV5-1 and J usage is TRBJ1-2; the D gene is possibly TRBD1 (6 bases). Trimming took 3 bases from V and 2 from J, leaving 11 bases between them. This CDR3 region has 14 residues. Germline CDR1 is SGHRS and CDR2 is YFSETQ. CDR3 sequence: CASSSTGTNYGYTF. The DNA of the CDR3 is TGCGCCAGCAGCTCAACAGGGACCAACTATGGCTACACCTTC.

This chain links TRBV28 with TRBJ1-5; the D is unclear. Between the trimmed V and J ends, which lost 7 bases and 3 bases, there was a span of 13 bases. The germline V gene encodes CDR1 MDHEN and CDR2 SYDVKM. CDR3 length equals 14 residues. The CDR3 protein is CASKLAVPNQPQHF. In DNA form, the CDR3 reads TGTGCCAGCAAGCTAGCGGTGCCCAATCAGCCCCAGCATTTT.

This clone was observed a handful of times. The rearrangement links TRBV30 to TRBJ1-5; 7 nucleotides line up with TRBD1. Germline values: CDR1 GTSNPN, CDR2 SVGIG (reference sequence). V was clipped by 6 bases and J by 3 bases; unmatched bases: 5. This CDR3 is built from 13 residues. CDR3 nucleotide sequence: TGTGCCTGTGAGGGGGCGACCAATCAGCCCCAGCATTTT. Translating gives CACEGATNQPQHF.

V is TRBV4-2 and J is TRBJ1-3; 7 bases are a match to TRBD1. V was pared by 1 base and J by 2 bases, with 8 bases of the junction left unmatched. Germline assignment: CDR1 LGHNA and CDR2 YNFKEQ. The CDR3 is made up of 17 amino acids. CDR3 region: CASSQGTTGDPGNTIYF. In DNA, the CDR3 is TGTGCCAGCAGCCAAGGCACAACAGGGGACCCTGGAAACACCATATATTTT.

This clone was detected once. This chain uses TRBV19 with TRBJ2-5, with D possibly TRBD2 on 7 matching bases. The V gene lost 8 bases and the J gene lost 1 base, with 26 bases spanning the gap. This CDR3 region has 18 residues. Germline assignment: CDR1 LNHDA and CDR2 SQIVND (reference sequence). Here the CDR3 reads CASSPHGGRAGPQETQYF. For the CDR3, the DNA is TGTGCCAGTTCACCTCACGGGGGGCGAGCCGGCCCCCAAGAGACCCAGTACTTC.

V gene TRBV4-3 combines with J gene TRBJ1-2, with D uncertain. V was pared by 2 bases and J by 6 bases, with 13 bases between. The CDR3 has 14 residues. Germline V lookup: CDR1 LGHNA, CDR2 YSLEER. The CDR3 loop is CASSQNGRRNGYTF. The CDR3 nucleotides read TGCGCCAGCAGCCAAAACGGCAGGAGGAATGGCTACACCTTC.